A single sample is the source of the 9 T cell receptor beta chains below, sequenced in a study of blood T cell repertoires in COVID-19. Assay: immunoSEQ multiplex PCR; the TCRdb copy retains only in-frame clones and omits some. Among around 120,000 clones, around 90% were seen once, and the ten largest hold 3.7%. The sequenced sample consisted of peripheral blood. The receptors shown here come from a man aged 50-59 years with active COVID-19.

The chain uses TRBV5-1 and TRBJ1-4; 7 bases are a match to TRBD1. The CDR3 totals 15 residues. The V and J ends lost 4 bases and 5 bases, in that order; junction bases with no gene match: 8. Germline loops: CDR1 SGHRS, CDR2 YFSETQ. In DNA, the CDR3 is TGCGCCAGCAGCACCTCCGGGACAGAAAATGAAAAACTGTTTTTT. Protein: CASSTSGTENEKLFF.

This clone was seen at least ten times. V and J are TRBV6-5 and TRBJ1-5; tentative D call: TRBD1 (6 bases). From germline, CDR1 is MNHEY and CDR2 SVGAGI. CDR3 length equals 13 residues. With 10 bases removed from V and 0 bases from J, the gap between germline ends came to 10 bases. CDR3 loop: CATSRGSNQPQHF. The CDR3 DNA sequence: TGTGCCACTTCCAGGGGTAGCAATCAGCCCCAGCATTTT.

J is TRBJ2-2 and V is TRBV6-6; 14 bases align to TRBD2. V trimming: 5 bases; J trimming: 5 bases; junction bases outside the gene matches: 13. The CDR3 runs 19 residues. The germline gives CDR1 MNHNY, CDR2 SVGAGI (reference sequence). Here the CDR3 reads CASSRAPGLAGAGTGELFF. The CDR3 nucleotides are TGTGCCAGCAGTCGAGCCCCGGGACTAGCGGGAGCTGGGACCGGGGAGCTGTTTTTT.

The genes are TRBV3-1 (or the pseudogene TRBV3-2) and TRBJ1-1, with a tentative D call TRBD1 (5 bases). The CDR3 has 17 amino acids. V lost 0 bases and J 4 bases, leaving 18 bases between the germline ends. CDR1 is LGHDT and CDR2 is YNNKEL in the germline V gene (reference sequence). CDR3 sequence reads: CASSQDRLVGRVTEAFF. In nucleotides, the CDR3 is TGTGCCAGCAGCCAAGATAGGTTGGTCGGCAGGGTCACTGAAGCTTTCTTT.

V is TRBV3-1 (or the pseudogene TRBV3-2) and J is TRBJ2-4, with 7 bases aligning to TRBD1. This CDR3 has 13 residues. J gave up 9 bases and V 4 bases, and 6 bases lay outside the gene matches. The germline V gene has CDR1 LGHDT and CDR2 YNNKEL (reference sequence). CDR3 amino acids: CASSPTGQSIQYF. The DNA for the CDR3 is TGTGCCAGCAGCCCGACAGGGCAGAGCATTCAGTACTTC.

The chain links TRBV3-1 (or the pseudogene TRBV3-2) to TRBJ2-5, with 12 bases that match TRBD2. The CDR3 extends over 17 amino acids. Germline V lookup: CDR1 LGHDT, CDR2 YNNKEL (reference sequence). J gave up 4 bases and V 1 base, and 7 bases lay outside the gene matches. The CDR3 sequence is CASSQGGKTSGGETQYF. In DNA form, the CDR3 reads TGTGCCAGCAGCCAAGGCGGGAAGACTAGCGGGGGAGAGACCCAGTACTTC.

This sequence joins TRBV9 and TRBJ1-1, with TRBD1 as a possible D gene (5 bases). The CDR3 loop spans 17 amino acids. CDR1 and CDR2 from the germline V gene are SGDLS and YYNGEE. V was pared by 4 bases and J by 1 base, with 20 bases between. The CDR3 region is CASSPHVSGGENTEAFF. Here the CDR3 DNA reads TGTGCCAGCAGCCCACACGTCAGCGGGGGGGAGAACACTGAAGCTTTCTTT.

V gene TRBV19 combines with J gene TRBJ1-1; D might be TRBD1 (5 bases). Deletions cut 4 bases from V and 0 bases from J, with 12 bases between. Germline CDR1 reads LNHDA; CDR2 reads SQIVND (reference sequence). There are 15 residues in the CDR3. The CDR3 nucleotides are TGTGCCAGTAGTACCCGGACAACCATGAACACTGAAGCTTTCTTT. Protein product: CASSTRTTMNTEAFF.

The chain combines TRBV24-1 with TRBJ2-3, with 11 bases fitting TRBD1. V gave up 0 bases and J gave up 5 bases; unmatched junction bases: 9. This CDR3 is built from 18 residues. Germline lookup yields CDR1 KGHDR and CDR2 SFDVKD. The CDR3 spells CATSDLHQDRGLVDTQYF. The CDR3 bases are TGTGCCACCAGTGATTTGCATCAGGACAGGGGGCTAGTAGATACGCAGTATTTT.